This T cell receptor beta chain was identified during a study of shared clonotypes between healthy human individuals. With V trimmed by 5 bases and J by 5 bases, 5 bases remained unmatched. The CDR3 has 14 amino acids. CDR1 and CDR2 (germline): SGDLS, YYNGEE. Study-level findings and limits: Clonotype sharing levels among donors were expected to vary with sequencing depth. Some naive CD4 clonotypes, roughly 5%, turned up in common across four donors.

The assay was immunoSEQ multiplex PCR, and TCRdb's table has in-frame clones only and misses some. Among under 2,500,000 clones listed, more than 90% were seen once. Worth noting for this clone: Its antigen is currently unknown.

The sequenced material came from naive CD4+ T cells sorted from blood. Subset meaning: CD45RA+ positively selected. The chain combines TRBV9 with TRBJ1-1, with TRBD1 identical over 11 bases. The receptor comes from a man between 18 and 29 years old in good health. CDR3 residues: CASSGQGAWTEAFF. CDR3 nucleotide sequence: TGTGCCAGCAGTGGACAGGGGGCTTGGACTGAAGCTTTCTTT.